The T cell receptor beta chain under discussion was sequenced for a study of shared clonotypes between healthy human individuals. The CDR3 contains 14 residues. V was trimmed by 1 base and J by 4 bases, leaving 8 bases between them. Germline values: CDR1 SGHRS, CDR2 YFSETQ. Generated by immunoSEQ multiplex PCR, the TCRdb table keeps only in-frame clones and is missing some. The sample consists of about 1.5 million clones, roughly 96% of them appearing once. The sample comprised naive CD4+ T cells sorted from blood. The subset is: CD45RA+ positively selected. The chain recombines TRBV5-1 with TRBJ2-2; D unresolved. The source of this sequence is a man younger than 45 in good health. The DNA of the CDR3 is TGCGCCAGCAGCTTGAAGGGATTCACCGGGGAGCTGTTTTTT. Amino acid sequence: CASSLKGFTGELFF.